This is a list of T cell receptor beta chains from one sample in a study of blood T cell repertoires in COVID-19. Generated by immunoSEQ multiplex PCR, the TCRdb table keeps only in-frame clones and is missing some. This sample has roughly 240,000 clones, with around 86% found just once. The sample was peripheral blood. The receptors stem from a woman in her twenties or thirties who had recovered from COVID-19. Both conserved end residues are part of each CDR3. The order of the fields is D gene, J gene, clone size, V gene, CDR3 protein, CDR3 DNA. A D gene is named only where the DNA matches it firmly. Some rows mark clone size as missing; the rest say once, few, many or name a class of expanded clone.

TRBD1	TRBJ1-2	-	TRBV6-1	CASSERGQAYGYTF	TGTGCCAGCAGTGAAAGAGGACAGGCCTATGGCTACACCTTC
-	TRBJ1-5	-	TRBV4-2	CASSQTGFNQPQHF	TGTGCCAGCAGCCAAACGGGGTTCAATCAGCCCCAGCATTTT
-	TRBJ1-5	-	TRBV2	CASSEDRQGGNQPQHF	TGTGCCAGCAGTGAAGATCGGCAGGGTGGAAATCAGCCCCAGCATTTT
-	TRBJ1-2	-	TRBV4-1	CASSQEFYRTQILANYGYTF	TGCGCCAGCAGCCAAGAATTCTATAGGACTCAGATTTTAGCTAACTATGGCTACACCTTC
-	TRBJ1-4	-	TRBV4-2	CASSLPNRAVHEKLFF	TGTGCCAGCAGTCTACCCAACAGGGCTGTGCATGAAAAACTGTTTTTT
TRBD1	TRBJ1-1	-	TRBV5-1	CASSLEHRGLRTEAFF	TGCGCCAGCAGCTTGGAACACAGGGGATTACGGACTGAAGCTTTCTTT
-	TRBJ2-3	-	TRBV9	CASSPSGSTDTQYF	TGTGCCAGCAGCCCCTCCGGGAGCACAGATACGCAGTATTTT
TRBD1	TRBJ2-5	-	TRBV5-1	CASSHGIGTGEETQYF	TGCGCCAGCAGCCATGGGATCGGGACAGGGGAAGAGACCCAGTACTTC
-	TRBJ2-1	-	TRBV7-2	CASSFRRSLYNEQFF	TGTGCCAGCAGCTTTCGTCGGAGCCTCTACAATGAGCAGTTCTTC
TRBD2	TRBJ2-3	once	TRBV7-3	CASSPSGGRWGDTQYF	TGTGCCAGCAGCCCAAGCGGGGGCCGTTGGGGAGATACGCAGTATTTT
-	TRBJ2-7	-	TRBV6-4	CASSAEAYEQYF	TGTGCCAGCAGCGCAGAAGCCTACGAGCAGTACTTC
TRBD2	TRBJ2-7	few	TRBV7-9	CASSLEVRGGTYEQYF	TGTGCCAGCAGCTTAGAGGTACGGGGGGGTACCTACGAGCAGTACTTC
-	TRBJ1-5	-	TRBV15	CATSSLTGPTGPQHF	TGTGCCACCAGCAGCTTAACAGGGCCAACAGGGCCCCAGCATTTT